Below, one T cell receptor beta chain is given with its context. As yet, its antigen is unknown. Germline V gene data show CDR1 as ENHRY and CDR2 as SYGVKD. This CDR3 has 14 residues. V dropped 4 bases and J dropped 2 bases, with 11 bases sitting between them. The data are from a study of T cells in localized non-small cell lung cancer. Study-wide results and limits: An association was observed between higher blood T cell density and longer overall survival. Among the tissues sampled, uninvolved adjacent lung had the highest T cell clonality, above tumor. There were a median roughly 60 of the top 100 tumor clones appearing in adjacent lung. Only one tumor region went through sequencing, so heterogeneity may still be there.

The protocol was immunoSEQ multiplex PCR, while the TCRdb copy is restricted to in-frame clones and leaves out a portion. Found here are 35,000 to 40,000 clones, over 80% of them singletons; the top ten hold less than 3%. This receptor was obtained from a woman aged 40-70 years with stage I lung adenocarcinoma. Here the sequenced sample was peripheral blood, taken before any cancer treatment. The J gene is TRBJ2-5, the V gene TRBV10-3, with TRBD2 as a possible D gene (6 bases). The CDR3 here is CAISGGTGQETQYF. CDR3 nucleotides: TGTGCCATCAGTGGAGGGACTGGACAAGAGACCCAGTACTTC.